Listed below are T cell receptor beta chains from one sample, sequenced in a study of CD8+ T cells in alopecia areata. Profiling relied on immunoSEQ multiplex PCR, and the TCRdb table lists in-frame clones only, not all of them. The sample lists more than 200,000 clones, around two thirds occurring once. Material: CD4+ T cells sorted from blood, obtained at week 0. These receptors were taken from a human donor with alopecia areata. The CDR3 runs from the conserved cysteine through the conserved F or W. D genes are given only for firm matches. Rows may omit the clone size; those that give it use once, few, many or a size class.

- TRBJ2-5 - TRBV5-1 CASSIQGYQETQYF TGCGCCAGCAGCATTCAGGGGTACCAAGAGACCCAGTACTTC
TRBD1 TRBJ2-7 - TRBV11-2 CASRERGQGLYEQYF TGTGCCAGCAGGGAGAGGGGACAGGGGCTCTACGAGCAGTACTTC
TRBD1 TRBJ1-2 - TRBV4-2 CASSPRDRGLGYTF TGTGCCAGCAGCCCCCGGGACAGGGGGCTTGGCTACACCTTC
- TRBJ2-3 few TRBV19 CASTPDRSTDTQYF TGTGCCAGTACCCCTGACAGAAGCACAGATACGCAGTATTTT
TRBD1 TRBJ2-1 - TRBV6-5 CASSYSQGTSFNEQFF TGTGCCAGCAGTTACTCACAGGGGACAAGCTTCAATGAGCAGTTCTTC
- TRBJ2-7 - TRBV4-1 CASMGWGGSSYEQYF TGCGCCAGCATGGGATGGGGTGGTAGTTCCTACGAGCAGTACTTC
- TRBJ1-3 once TRBV15 CATSRVAGGNTIYF TGTGCCACCAGCAGAGTTGCAGGAGGAAACACCATATATTTT
- TRBJ2-3 - TRBV27 CASSLNGRGASQYF TGTGCCAGCAGTTTAAATGGCAGGGGGGCGTCGCAGTATTTT
- TRBJ1-1 - TRBV29-1 CSVDSQGSGTEAFF TGCAGCGTTGATTCCCAGGGATCTGGCACTGAAGCTTTCTTT
TRBD1 TRBJ2-5 - TRBV27 CASRPGDSGETQYF TGTGCCAGCAGACCAGGGGACAGTGGAGAGACCCAGTACTTC
- TRBJ2-3 - TRBV2 CASSEMGPTDTQYF TGTGCCAGCAGTGAAATGGGGCCCACAGATACGCAGTATTTT
TRBD1 TRBJ1-2 - TRBV15 CATSRDQDRVWSGYTF TGTGCCACCAGCAGAGATCAGGACAGGGTTTGGAGTGGCTACACCTTC
- TRBJ2-7 few TRBV2 CASSELYPGSEQYF TGTGCCAGCAGTGAACTTTATCCGGGAAGCGAGCAGTACTTC
- TRBJ1-1 few TRBV18 CASSTDGDVNTEAFF TGTGCCAGCTCAACCGATGGGGACGTGAACACTGAAGCTTTCTTT
- TRBJ2-5 once TRBV13 CASSLNRGDSQETQYF TGTGCCAGCAGCTTAAATCGCGGGGACAGCCAAGAGACCCAGTACTTC
- TRBJ2-1 - TRBV15 CATSPRTGNNEQFF TGTGCCACCAGCCCCCGCACAGGGAACAATGAGCAGTTCTTC
- TRBJ2-1 - TRBV2 CASRNYNEQFF TGTGCCAGCAGAAACTACAATGAGCAGTTCTTC
- TRBJ1-4 - TRBV6-5 CASSYGDGPNEKLFF TGTGCCAGCAGTTACGGGGACGGACCTAATGAAAAACTGTTTTTT
- TRBJ2-3 - TRBV25-1 CASSEWNSGTQYF TGTGCCAGCAGTGAATGGAACAGTGGTACGCAGTATTTT
- TRBJ2-1 few TRBV7-2 CASSLKRNYNEQFF TGTGCCAGCAGCTTAAAGCGGAACTACAATGAGCAGTTCTTC
- TRBJ1-4 - TRBV27 CASSGYIGDEKLFF TGTGCCAGCAGTGGTTATATCGGGGATGAAAAACTGTTTTTT
- TRBJ2-7 - TRBV27 CATHRAGGYEQYF TGTGCCACCCATCGGGCAGGCGGCTACGAGCAGTACTTC
- TRBJ2-5 - TRBV4-1 CASSQGGVETQYF TGCGCCAGCAGCCAAGGGGGGGTGGAGACCCAGTACTTC
- TRBJ2-4 - TRBV2 CASRKQGAKNIQYF TGTGCCAGCAGGAAGCAGGGGGCCAAAAACATTCAGTACTTC
- TRBJ1-5 - TRBV30 CAWSVPPGWNQPQHF TGTGCCTGGAGTGTACCTCCGGGGTGGAATCAGCCCCAGCATTTT
- TRBJ2-2 - TRBV7-8 CASSTRDPSNTGELFF TGTGCCAGCAGCACCCGGGACCCTTCGAACACCGGGGAGCTGTTTTTT
- TRBJ2-3 - TRBV5-1 CASSPDSTDTQYF TGCGCCAGCAGCCCGGACAGCACAGATACGCAGTATTTT
- TRBJ1-5 - TRBV4-3 CASSQETGQGNQPQHF TGCGCCAGCAGCCAAGAGACGGGGCAGGGCAATCAGCCCCAGCATTTT
- TRBJ2-1 - TRBV18 CASSPPAEQREQFF TGTGCCAGCTCACCACCAGCAGAGCAGAGAGAGCAGTTCTTC
- TRBJ2-1 - TRBV2 CASRGYNEQFF TGTGCCAGCAGGGGTTACAATGAGCAGTTCTTC
TRBD1 TRBJ1-5 - TRBV6-6 CASSRSGGAGDQPQHF TGTGCCAGCAGCAGATCAGGGGGCGCGGGAGATCAGCCCCAGCATTTT
TRBD1 TRBJ1-1 - TRBV5-4 CASSTDRWTEAFF TGTGCCAGCAGCACGGACAGGTGGACTGAAGCTTTCTTT
- TRBJ1-4 - TRBV29-1 CSVEVGQGGEKLFF TGCAGCGTTGAAGTGGGACAAGGAGGTGAAAAACTGTTTTTT
- TRBJ2-2 - TRBV5-1 CATSTMSDTGELFF TGCGCCACCAGCACGATGTCCGACACCGGGGAGCTGTTTTTT
- TRBJ1-2 - TRBV4-1 CASNYDGRGISTF TGCGCCAGCAACTATGACGGCCGGGGCATAAGCACCTTC
- TRBJ1-5 - TRBV4-1 CASSQEPGRNQPQHF TGCGCCAGCAGCCAAGAGCCAGGCCGGAATCAGCCCCAGCATTTT
- TRBJ1-1 - TRBV7-2 CASSLEAKLNTEAFF TGTGCCAGCAGCTTAGAGGCGAAGCTGAACACTGAAGCTTTCTTT
- TRBJ2-7 - TRBV29-1 CSVEEQGLGEQYF TGCAGCGTTGAAGAACAGGGTCTTGGCGAGCAGTACTTC
TRBD2 TRBJ2-1 - TRBV7-9 CASLGSGGTYNEQFF TGTGCCAGCTTGGGTAGCGGGGGGACATACAATGAGCAGTTCTTC
- TRBJ1-1 - TRBV29-1 CSDRLNTEAFF TGCAGTGACAGATTGAACACTGAAGCTTTCTTT
TRBD1 TRBJ2-7 few TRBV30 CAWTAHLPGQAIHEQYF TGTGCCTGGACCGCCCATCTTCCGGGACAGGCAATCCACGAGCAGTACTTC
- TRBJ1-1 - TRBV6-5 CASSYRVRTEAFF TGTGCCAGCAGTTACAGGGTGCGCACTGAAGCTTTCTTT
- TRBJ2-2 - TRBV18 CASSPPGRYTGELFF TGTGCCAGCTCACCACCTGGACGATACACCGGGGAGCTGTTTTTT
- TRBJ1-2 - TRBV30 CAWSDTKQGSTF TGTGCCTGGTCCGACACGAAACAGGGTTCCACCTTC
- TRBJ2-3 - TRBV30 CAWSLRRSFFPDTQYF TGTGCCTGGAGTTTGAGACGGTCTTTCTTCCCAGATACGCAGTATTTT
- TRBJ2-1 - TRBV9 CASSPSVRTYNEQFF TGTGCCAGCAGCCCATCTGTGAGAACCTACAATGAGCAGTTCTTC
- TRBJ2-3 - TRBV5-5 CASSLVSGFGDTQYF TGTGCCAGCAGCTTGGTCTCTGGGTTTGGGGATACGCAGTATTTT
- TRBJ2-7 - TRBV18 CASSPTGTASYEQYF TGTGCCAGCTCTCCTACTGGGACTGCTTCCTACGAGCAGTACTTC
- TRBJ2-7 - TRBV25-1 CASSPAAGYEQYF TGTGCCAGCAGCCCGGCCGCTGGCTACGAGCAGTACTTC
- TRBJ2-1 - TRBV25-1 CASSEFSNEQFF TGTGCCAGCAGTGAATTTTCGAATGAGCAGTTCTTC
- TRBJ1-1 once TRBV29-1 CSVVRTTPLNTEAFF TGCAGCGTTGTAAGGACCACTCCCCTGAACACTGAAGCTTTCTTT
- TRBJ1-2 few TRBV10-3 CAISDPRKVGYGYTF TGTGCCATCAGTGACCCCAGGAAGGTTGGCTATGGCTACACCTTC
- TRBJ2-7 - TRBV5-1 CASSLENIVGEQYF TGCGCCAGCAGCTTGGAGAATATAGTTGGCGAGCAGTACTTC
- TRBJ2-1 - TRBV7-9 CASSYFPPGTYYYNEQFF TGTGCCAGCAGCTACTTTCCTCCGGGGACTTATTACTACAATGAGCAGTTCTTC
- TRBJ2-7 - TRBV9 CASSVGGGFSYEQYF TGTGCCAGCAGCGTAGGTGGGGGTTTCTCCTACGAGCAGTACTTC
- TRBJ1-2 once TRBV4-3 CASSQEWVSGGYTF TGCGCCAGCAGCCAAGAGTGGGTCTCGGGTGGCTACACCTTC
- TRBJ2-5 few TRBV7-9 CASSLGLQETQYF TGTGCCAGCAGCTTAGGGCTCCAAGAGACCCAGTACTTC
- TRBJ1-1 - TRBV7-2 CASSLRETARTEAFF TGTGCCAGCAGCTTAAGAGAGACAGCCCGGACTGAAGCTTTCTTT
- TRBJ1-1 - TRBV7-8 CASSLQGYTEAFF TGTGCCAGCAGCTTACAGGGTTATACTGAAGCTTTCTTT
- TRBJ2-5 - TRBV29-1 CSSVGSGNSETQYF TGCAGCTCTGTCGGGTCAGGGAATTCAGAGACCCAGTACTTC